This entry lists 17 T cell receptor beta chains sequenced from one sample in a study of blood T cell repertoires in COVID-19. The data were produced by immunoSEQ multiplex PCR, yet TCRdb's version contains in-frame clones alone and is incomplete. The sample yields over 300,000 clones, around 82% seen once. Sequencing was performed on peripheral blood. The source of these receptors is a woman in her forties or fifties with acute or convalescent COVID-19.

This clone was counted once. The chain is built from TRBV2 and TRBJ1-6; 7 bases match TRBD1. The V and J ends lost 6 bases and 10 bases, in that order; junction bases with no gene match: 12. Germline V lookup: CDR1 SNHLY, CDR2 FYNNEI. The length of the CDR3 is 15 residues. The CDR3 region has the DNA TGTGCCAGCAGGAGGTCTAGGGACAGAATATCACCCCTCCACTTT. Protein: CASRRSRDRISPLHF. Based on the CDR3 plus reference TRBV2 and TRBJ1-6, the full variable domain is EPEVTQTPSHQVTQMGQEVILRCVPISNHLYFYWYRQILGQKVEFLVSFYNNEISEKSEIFDDQFSVERPDGSNFTLKIRSTKLEDSAMYFCASRRSRDRISPLHFGNGTRLTVT.

J is TRBJ1-1 and V is TRBV7-2; a possible D gene is TRBD1 (6 bases). The CDR3 is made up of 13 amino acids. The ends were cut back, 4 bases at V and 6 bases at J, with 12 bases in the middle. Looked up from germline, CDR1 is SGHTA and CDR2 is FQGNSA. CDR3 sequence: CASSYDTGSEAFF. In DNA, the CDR3 is TGTGCCAGCAGCTATGACACAGGGTCTGAAGCTTTCTTT.

The rearrangement links TRBV6-5 to TRBJ2-2; 10 bases line up with TRBD1. The CDR3 covers 13 residues. V gave up 11 bases and J gave up 3 bases; unmatched junction bases: 3. CDR1 MNHEY and CDR2 SVGAGI come from the germline V gene. The CDR3 sequence is CASGTGDTGELFF. Written as DNA, the CDR3 is TGTGCCTCCGGGACAGGGGACACCGGGGAGCTGTTTTTT.

This sequence joins TRBV7-9 and TRBJ2-3; no clear D. The CDR3 extends over 16 amino acids. Germline V gives CDR1 SEHNR, CDR2 FQNEAQ (reference sequence). V was cut by 5 bases and J by 0 bases, with 15 bases left in between. The CDR3: CASSRRLQPSTDTQYF. CDR3 in DNA: TGTGCCAGCAGCCGCAGGTTACAGCCTAGCACAGATACGCAGTATTTT.

V usage is TRBV6-1 and J usage is TRBJ1-5; tentative D call: TRBD1 (5 bases). The germline CDR1 and CDR2 sequences are MNHNS and SASEGT. V lost 3 bases to trimming and J lost 9 bases, with 12 bases between them. The CDR3 covers 13 residues. The CDR3 sequence is CASSDAGQGPQHF. The CDR3 DNA is TGTGCCAGCAGTGACGCAGGGCAGGGGCCCCAGCATTTT.

This clone was seen a few times. The chain joins TRBV5-8 to TRBJ1-1, with TRBD1 matching over 10 bases. CDR3 length: 18 residues. Germline values: CDR1 SGHTS, CDR2 YDEGEE. With 7 bases clipped from V and 1 base from J, the junction kept 16 bases outside the gene matches. CDR3 sequence: CASGNRQGASSANTEAFF. DNA of the CDR3: TGTGCCAGCGGAAATCGACAGGGGGCCAGCTCGGCGAACACTGAAGCTTTCTTT. The full variable domain, in which reference TRBV5-8 and TRBJ1-1 provide the parts outside the CDR3, is EAGVTQSPTHLIKTRGQQATLRCSPISGHTSVYWYQQALGLGLQFLLWYDEGEERNRGNFPPRFSGRQFPNYSSELNVNALELEDSALYLCASGNRQGASSANTEAFFGQGTRLTVV.

The V gene is TRBV30, the J gene TRBJ1-4, with TRBD1 as a possible D gene (6 bases). V dropped 2 bases and J dropped 8 bases, with 15 bases sitting between them. CDR3 size: 14 residues. Germline V gene lookup returns CDR1 GTSNPN and CDR2 SVGIG (reference sequence). The CDR3 nucleotides read TGTGCCTGGAGTTCCGGGGGGGGCCGGGAAAAACTGTTTTTT. Translating it yields CAWSSGGGREKLFF. Using reference TRBV30 and TRBJ1-4 for the parts outside the CDR3, the full variable domain is SQTIHQWPATLVQPVGSPLSLECTVEGTSNPNLYWYRQAAGRGLQLLFYSVGIGQISSEVPQNLSASRPQDRQFILSSKKLLLSDSGFYLCAWSSGGGREKLFFGSGTQLSVL.

The gene calls are TRBV14 and TRBJ1-1, with D perhaps matching TRBD1 (6 bases). V lost 1 base, J lost 2 bases, and 11 bases lay in between. The CDR3 has 15 amino acids. Germline V gene lookup returns CDR1 SGHDN and CDR2 FVKESK. The CDR3 is CASSQGTVKNTEAFF. As DNA, the CDR3 is TGTGCCAGCAGCCAAGGGACAGTTAAAAACACTGAAGCTTTCTTT.

The sample holds many counts of this clone. This rearrangement joins TRBV6-5 to TRBJ1-1, with D unclear. This CDR3 comprises 13 residues. V lost 6 bases to trimming and J lost 3 bases, with 11 bases between them. CDR1 MNHEY and CDR2 SVGAGI come from the germline V gene. CDR3 nucleotides: TGTGCCAGCAGCTTTTCGAGGGACACTGAAGCTTTCTTT. Encoded protein: CASSFSRDTEAFF.

The chain employs TRBV5-4 and TRBJ1-3, with D tentatively TRBD1 (5 bases). This CDR3 is 13 amino acids long. Germline V gives CDR1 SGHNT, CDR2 YYREEE (reference sequence). V was trimmed by 3 bases and J by 4 bases, leaving 8 bases between them. The CDR3 nucleotides are TGTGCCAGCAGCTCAGGGTTAGGAAACACCATATATTTT. Translation: CASSSGLGNTIYF.

Remarks on this clone: Within the sample, other DNA sequences also encode this same CDR3. The V and J genes are TRBV7-9 and TRBJ1-2; a weak D match, TRBD1 (5 bases). The CDR3 loop spans 14 amino acids. The V end lost 3 bases, the J end lost 4 bases, and 12 bases lay between the germline ends. The germline CDR1 and CDR2 sequences are SEHNR and FQNEAQ (reference sequence). The CDR3 DNA reads TGTGCCAGCAGCTTGGGGGGAACAGGCTATGGCTACACCTTC. Amino acid sequence: CASSLGGTGYGYTF.

The table lists this clone with a few counts. The chain couples TRBV29-1 to TRBJ2-3, with D tentatively TRBD2 (6 bases). V dropped 0 bases and J dropped 9 bases, with 16 bases sitting between them. Germline V gene lookup returns CDR1 SQVTM and CDR2 ANQGSEA. This CDR3 is 14 amino acids long. In DNA, the CDR3 is TGCAGCGTTGAAGATAACGGACCCGCGGGGACGCAGTATTTT. It codes for CSVEDNGPAGTQYF.

The chain joins TRBV5-1 to TRBJ2-5, with a possible D match to TRBD1 (6 bases). CDR1 is SGHRS and CDR2 is YFSETQ in the germline V gene. The CDR3 consists of 15 residues. Trimming left V 4 bases short and J 4 bases short, with 17 bases between. The CDR3 protein is CASSPIPGEGETQYF. The CDR3 DNA follows: TGCGCCAGCAGCCCTATTCCAGGGGAAGGAGAGACCCAGTACTTC.

The V and J genes are TRBV24-1 and TRBJ2-2, with 10 bases identical to TRBD1. The CDR3 runs to 13 residues. The ends lost 9 bases at V and 3 bases at J; junction bases unmatched: 0. CDR1 is KGHDR and CDR2 is SFDVKD in the germline V gene. CDR3 in DNA: TGTGCCACCGGGACAGGGGACACCGGGGAGCTGTTTTTT. This sequence encodes CATGTGDTGELFF.

V gene TRBV29-1 combines with J gene TRBJ2-2; TRBD2 aligns across 13 bases. CDR1 is SQVTM, CDR2 ANQGSEA, per germline. The CDR3 is 13 amino acids. V trimming: 7 bases; J trimming: 7 bases; junction bases outside the gene matches: 3. The CDR3 coding sequence is TGCAGCGCCCGACTAGCGGGAGGCGGGGAGCTGTTTTTT. This codes for CSARLAGGGELFF.

V is TRBV4-2 and J is TRBJ1-4, with D unresolved. The V and J ends lost 0 bases and 12 bases respectively, with 14 bases between them. Germline V gene lookup returns CDR1 LGHNA and CDR2 YNFKEQ. This CDR3 comprises 14 residues. Here the CDR3 DNA reads TGTGCCAGCAGCCAAGATAGGAACCGACGGGAACTGTTTTTT. It encodes CASSQDRNRRELFF.

The rearrangement joins TRBV5-4 to TRBJ2-5, with 9 bases identical to TRBD1. This CDR3 spans 15 amino acids. From germline, CDR1 is SGHNT and CDR2 YYREEE (reference sequence). V lost 1 base to trimming and J lost 4 bases; unmatched junction nucleotides: 5. The CDR3 protein is CASSLKQGAIETQYF. In DNA form, the CDR3 reads TGTGCCAGCAGCTTGAAACAGGGGGCTATAGAGACCCAGTACTTC.